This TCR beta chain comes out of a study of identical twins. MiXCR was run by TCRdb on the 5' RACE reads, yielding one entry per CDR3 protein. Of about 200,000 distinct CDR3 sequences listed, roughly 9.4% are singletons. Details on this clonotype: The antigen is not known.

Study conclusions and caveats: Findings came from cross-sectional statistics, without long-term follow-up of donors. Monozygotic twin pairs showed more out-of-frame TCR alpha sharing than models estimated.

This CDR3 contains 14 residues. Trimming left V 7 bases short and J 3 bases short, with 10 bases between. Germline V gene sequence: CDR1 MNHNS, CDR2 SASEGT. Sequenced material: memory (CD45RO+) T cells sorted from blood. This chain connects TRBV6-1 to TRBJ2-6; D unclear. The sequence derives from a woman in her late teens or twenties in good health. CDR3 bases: TGTGCCAGCACTAGGGTAGATGGGGCCAACGTCCTGACTTTC. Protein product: CASTRVDGANVLTF.